The 10 T cell receptor beta chains below come from one sample, sequenced in a study of cytomegalovirus exposure and HLA in healthy donors. Assay: immunoSEQ multiplex PCR; the TCRdb copy retains only in-frame clones and omits some. The repertoire holds some 220,000 clones, with around nine tenths as singletons. The sample taken for sequencing was PBMCs. The receptors were sampled from a woman younger than 35 in good health and CMV-seronegative.

The rearrangement joins TRBV6-5 to TRBJ1-2; D is perhaps TRBD1 (6 bases). The germline CDR1 and CDR2 sequences are MNHEY and SVGAGI. The CDR3 loop spans 12 amino acids. Trimming took 7 bases from V and 8 from J, leaving 14 bases between them. The CDR3 here is CASTPDRGGYTF. In nucleotides, the CDR3 is TGTGCCAGCACCCCGGACAGAGGCGGCTACACCTTC.

The chain employs TRBV19 and TRBJ1-2; D perhaps matches TRBD1 (6 bases). The CDR3 has 12 residues. Trimming left V 11 bases short and J 5 bases short, with 15 bases between. Germline lookup yields CDR1 LNHDA and CDR2 SQIVND (reference sequence). The CDR3 sequence is CAGHRVDYGYTF. The CDR3 coding sequence is TGTGCCGGCCACAGGGTAGATTATGGCTACACCTTC. The full variable domain, in which reference TRBV19 and TRBJ1-2 provide the parts outside the CDR3, is DGGITQSPKYLFRKEGQNVTLSCEQNLNHDAMYWYRQDPGQGLRLIYYSQIVNDFQKGDIAEGYSVSREKKESFPLTVTSAQKNPTAFYLCAGHRVDYGYTFGSGTRLTVV.

V is TRBV30 and J is TRBJ1-1; 7 positions match TRBD1. J was trimmed by 4 bases and V by 2 bases; bases with no gene match: 13. CDR3 length: 16 amino acids. Germline loops: CDR1 GTSNPN, CDR2 SVGIG (reference sequence). The CDR3 loop reads CAWSPSRQGGSTEAFF. The DNA of the CDR3 is TGTGCCTGGAGTCCCTCCCGACAGGGTGGTAGCACTGAAGCTTTCTTT.

The chain carries TRBV9 and TRBJ2-1, with D possibly matching TRBD2 (6 bases). The CDR3 contains 17 residues. Trimming cost V 0 bases and J 8 bases, with 21 bases left between them. CDR1 and CDR2 (germline): SGDLS, YYNGEE. The CDR3 DNA reads as TGTGCCAGCAGCGTAGGTCGTGGGGGACTCAGAGGCGATGAGCAGTTCTTC. It translates to CASSVGRGGLRGDEQFF.

This chain links TRBV30 with TRBJ1-1, with 7 bases lining up with TRBD1. Germline loops: CDR1 GTSNPN, CDR2 SVGIG (reference sequence). The ends lost 5 bases at V and 4 bases at J; junction bases unmatched: 4. The CDR3 consists of 12 residues. In DNA form, the CDR3 reads TGTGCCTGGGGTAGGGGGCCCACTGAAGCTTTCTTT. Amino acids: CAWGRGPTEAFF.

The chain recombines TRBV19 with TRBJ1-1; TRBD1 agrees at 9 bases. CDR3 size: 16 residues. CDR1 is LNHDA, CDR2 SQIVND, per germline (reference sequence). The V and J ends lost 2 bases and 3 bases, in that order; junction bases with no gene match: 7. The CDR3 DNA sequence: TGTGCCAGTAGTATAAGGGGACAGGGTAGTGACACTGAAGCTTTCTTT. Protein: CASSIRGQGSDTEAFF.

The chain uses TRBV27 and TRBJ2-1; 8 nucleotides line up with TRBD1. CDR1 is MNHEY, CDR2 SMNVEV, per germline (reference sequence). The CDR3 is 15 residues long. The junction had 8 bases not matched to a gene; V was cut back by 4 bases and J by 6 bases. The CDR3 is CASSSGQGNSNEQFF. The CDR3 DNA is TGTGCCAGCAGTTCAGGACAGGGAAACAGCAATGAGCAGTTCTTC.

The chain combines TRBV19 with TRBJ1-1; no firm D call. With 5 bases removed from V and 7 bases from J, the gap between germline ends came to 20 bases. Germline CDR1 is LNHDA and CDR2 is SQIVND (reference sequence). The CDR3 spans 15 residues. The DNA for the CDR3 is TGTGCCAGTAGTCAAACCGCGGCGACCTATTATGAAGCTTTCTTT. Translating gives CASSQTAATYYEAFF.

The chain employs TRBV28 and TRBJ2-5; 14 bases are a match to TRBD2. The germline V gene has CDR1 MDHEN and CDR2 SYDVKM. V shed 5 bases, J shed 3 bases, and the junction held 8 bases outside the gene matches. The CDR3 is made up of 17 amino acids. CDR3 residues: CASSKDLGLAGEETQYF. The CDR3 region has the DNA TGTGCCAGCAGTAAAGACCTGGGACTAGCGGGAGAAGAGACCCAGTACTTC.

The genes are TRBV28 and TRBJ2-7; 10 bases match TRBD2. Germline V gene lookup returns CDR1 MDHEN and CDR2 SYDVKM. The CDR3 is 15 amino acids. The V gene end was trimmed by 3 bases and the J gene end by 7 bases; junction bases not matched to a gene: 9. CDR3 DNA sequence: TGTGCCAGCAGTTTTTTGGCTAGCGGGAGTTATGAGCAGTACTTC. It yields the protein CASSFLASGSYEQYF.